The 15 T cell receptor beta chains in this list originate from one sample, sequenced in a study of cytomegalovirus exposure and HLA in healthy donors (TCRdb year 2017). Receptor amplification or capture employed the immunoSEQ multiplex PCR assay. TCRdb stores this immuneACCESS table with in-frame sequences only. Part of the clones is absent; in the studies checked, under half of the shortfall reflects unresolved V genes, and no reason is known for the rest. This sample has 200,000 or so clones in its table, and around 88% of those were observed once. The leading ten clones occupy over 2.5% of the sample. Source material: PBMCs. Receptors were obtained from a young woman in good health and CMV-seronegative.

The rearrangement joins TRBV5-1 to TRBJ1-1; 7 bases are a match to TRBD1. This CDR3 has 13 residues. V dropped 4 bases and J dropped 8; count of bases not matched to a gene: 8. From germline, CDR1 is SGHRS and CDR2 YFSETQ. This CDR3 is CASSVGGTAEAFF. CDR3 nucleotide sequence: TGCGCCAGCAGCGTAGGAGGGACAGCAGAAGCTTTCTTT.

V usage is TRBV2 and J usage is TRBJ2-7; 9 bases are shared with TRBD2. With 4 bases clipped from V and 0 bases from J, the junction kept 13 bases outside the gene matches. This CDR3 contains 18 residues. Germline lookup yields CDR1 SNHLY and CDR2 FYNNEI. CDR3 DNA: TGTGCCAGCAGTGGTTCGAGACTAGCGGCCTCTCACTCCTACGAGCAGTACTTC. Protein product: CASSGSRLAASHSYEQYF.

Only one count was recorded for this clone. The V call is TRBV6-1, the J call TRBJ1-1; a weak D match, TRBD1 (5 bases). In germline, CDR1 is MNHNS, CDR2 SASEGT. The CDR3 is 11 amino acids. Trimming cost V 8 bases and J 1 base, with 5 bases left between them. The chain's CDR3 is CASGANTEAFF. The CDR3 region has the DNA TGTGCCAGCGGGGCGAACACTGAAGCTTTCTTT.

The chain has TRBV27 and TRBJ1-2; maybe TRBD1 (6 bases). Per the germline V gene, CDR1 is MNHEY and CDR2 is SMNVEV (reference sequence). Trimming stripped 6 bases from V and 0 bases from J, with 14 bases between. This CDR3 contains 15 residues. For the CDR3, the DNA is TGTGCCAGCAGCGGTTTCGACAGGTCTAACTATGGCTACACCTTC. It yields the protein CASSGFDRSNYGYTF.

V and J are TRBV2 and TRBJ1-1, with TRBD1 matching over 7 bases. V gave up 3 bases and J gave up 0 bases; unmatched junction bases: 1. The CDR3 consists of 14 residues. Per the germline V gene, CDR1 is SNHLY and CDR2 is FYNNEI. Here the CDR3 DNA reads TGTGCCAGCAGTGACAGGGGGTTGAACACTGAAGCTTTCTTT. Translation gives CASSDRGLNTEAFF.

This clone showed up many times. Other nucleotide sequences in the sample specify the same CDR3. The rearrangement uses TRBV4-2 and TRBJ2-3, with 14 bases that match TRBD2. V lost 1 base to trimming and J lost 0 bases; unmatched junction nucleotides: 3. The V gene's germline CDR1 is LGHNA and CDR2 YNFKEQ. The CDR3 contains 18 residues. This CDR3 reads CASSQGLAGGPSTDTQYF. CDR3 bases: TGTGCCAGCAGCCAAGGACTAGCGGGAGGGCCTAGCACAGATACGCAGTATTTT.

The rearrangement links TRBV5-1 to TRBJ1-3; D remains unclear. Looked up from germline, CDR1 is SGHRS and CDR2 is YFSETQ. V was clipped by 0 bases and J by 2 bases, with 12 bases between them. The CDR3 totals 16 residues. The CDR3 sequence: CASSLEPGWAGNTIYF. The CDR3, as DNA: TGCGCCAGCAGCTTGGAACCAGGTTGGGCTGGAAACACCATATATTTT.

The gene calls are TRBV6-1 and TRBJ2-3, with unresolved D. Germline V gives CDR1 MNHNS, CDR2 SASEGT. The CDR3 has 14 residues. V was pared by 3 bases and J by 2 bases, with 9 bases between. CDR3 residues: CASSEGPDTDTQYF. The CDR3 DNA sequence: TGTGCCAGCAGTGAGGGCCCCGACACAGATACGCAGTATTTT.

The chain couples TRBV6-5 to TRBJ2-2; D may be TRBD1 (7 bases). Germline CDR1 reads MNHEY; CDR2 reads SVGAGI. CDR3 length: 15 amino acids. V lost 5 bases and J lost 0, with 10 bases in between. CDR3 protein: CASSRGTANTGELFF. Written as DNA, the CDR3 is TGTGCCAGCAGTCGCGGGACAGCGAACACCGGGGAGCTGTTTTTT.

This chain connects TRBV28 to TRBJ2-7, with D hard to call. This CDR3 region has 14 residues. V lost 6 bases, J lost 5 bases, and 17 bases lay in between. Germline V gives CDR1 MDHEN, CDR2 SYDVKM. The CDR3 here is CASRLFESTHEQYF. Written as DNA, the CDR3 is TGTGCCAGCAGACTTTTCGAGAGTACCCACGAGCAGTACTTC.

CDR3 sequence reads: CASNPIGTGGNQPQHF. CDR3 coding DNA: TGTGCCAGCAATCCAATCGGGACAGGAGGGAATCAGCCCCAGCATTTT. V usage is TRBV28 and J usage is TRBJ1-5; TRBD1 aligns across 8 bases. V was clipped by 7 bases and J by 4 bases; unmatched bases: 12. This CDR3 comprises 16 residues. Germline lookup yields CDR1 MDHEN and CDR2 SYDVKM.

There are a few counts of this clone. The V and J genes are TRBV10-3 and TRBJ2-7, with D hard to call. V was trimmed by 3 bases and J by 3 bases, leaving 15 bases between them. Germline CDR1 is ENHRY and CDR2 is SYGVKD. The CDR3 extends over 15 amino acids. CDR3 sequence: CAISDLSGLYYEQYF. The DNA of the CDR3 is TGTGCCATCAGTGACCTCTCAGGCCTTTACTACGAGCAGTACTTC.

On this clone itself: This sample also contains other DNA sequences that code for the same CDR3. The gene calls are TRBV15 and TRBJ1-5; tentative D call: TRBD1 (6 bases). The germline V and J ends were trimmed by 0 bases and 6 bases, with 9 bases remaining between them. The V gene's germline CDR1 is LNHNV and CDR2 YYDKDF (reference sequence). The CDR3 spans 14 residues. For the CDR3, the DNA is TGTGCCACCAGCAGAGACAGGGGTGGTCAGCCCCAGCATTTT. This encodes CATSRDRGGQPQHF.

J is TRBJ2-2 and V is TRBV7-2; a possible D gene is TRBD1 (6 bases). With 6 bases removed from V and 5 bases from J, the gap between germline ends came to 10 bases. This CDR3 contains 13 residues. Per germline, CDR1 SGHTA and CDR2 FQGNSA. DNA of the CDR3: TGTGCCAGCAGAAAAGGGACAACCGGGGAGCTGTTTTTT. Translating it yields CASRKGTTGELFF.

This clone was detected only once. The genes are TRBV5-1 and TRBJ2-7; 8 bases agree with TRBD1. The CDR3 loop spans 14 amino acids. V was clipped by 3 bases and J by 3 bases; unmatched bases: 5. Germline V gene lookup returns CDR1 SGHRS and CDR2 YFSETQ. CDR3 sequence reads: CASSSSGGYYEQYF. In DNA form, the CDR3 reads TGCGCCAGCAGCTCCTCAGGGGGCTACTACGAGCAGTACTTC.